Following are 5 T cell receptor beta chains from one sample sequenced in a study of cytomegalovirus exposure and HLA in healthy donors. Assay used: immunoSEQ multiplex PCR; TCRdb lists only in-frame clones, some missing. The profile shows 97,000 or so clones, about 95% of them singletons. The material sequenced was PBMCs. The receptors here all came from a woman aged 18 to 35 in good health and CMV-seronegative.

The chain combines TRBV27 with TRBJ2-3, with 8 bases lining up with TRBD1. The junction had 9 bases not matched to a gene; V was cut back by 3 bases and J by 4 bases. The V gene's germline CDR1 is MNHEY and CDR2 SMNVEV (reference sequence). This CDR3 is built from 16 residues. The CDR3, as DNA: TGTGCCAGCAGTTTTCAGGGGGCGCTTGGTGCAGATACGCAGTATTTT. Protein: CASSFQGALGADTQYF.

CDR3 sequence reads: CASSPQGQGATEAFF. The CDR3 DNA is TGTGCCAGCAGCCCTCAAGGACAGGGGGCTACTGAAGCTTTCTTT. The chain combines TRBV2 with TRBJ1-1; 11 bases map to TRBD1. The CDR3 totals 15 residues. The trim removed 6 bases at V and 5 bases at J, leaving 8 bases unmatched. Germline CDR1 reads SNHLY; CDR2 reads FYNNEI.

The gene calls are TRBV28 and TRBJ2-1, with 7 bases fitting TRBD1. Germline V CDR1 and CDR2: MDHEN, SYDVKM. The CDR3 has 14 amino acids. Trimming took 2 bases from V and 4 from J; bases not matched to a gene: 2. CDR3 DNA sequence: TGTGCCAGCAGTTTACGGGACAGTTACAATGAGCAGTTCTTC. Amino acid sequence: CASSLRDSYNEQFF.

The J gene is TRBJ2-7, the V gene TRBV6-1; maybe TRBD1 (6 bases). V gave up 8 bases and J gave up 0 bases, with 17 bases separating them. Germline-derived CDR1 and CDR2 are MNHNS and SASEGT. The CDR3 sequence is 15 residues long. As DNA, the CDR3 is TGTGCCAGCGACGTACAGGGCGGATTCTCCTACGAGCAGTACTTC. Residues: CASDVQGGFSYEQYF.

This chain uses TRBV29-1 with TRBJ2-1; TRBD1 aligns across 9 bases. Per the germline V gene, CDR1 is SQVTM and CDR2 is ANQGSEA. The V segment lost 4 bases and the J segment 4 bases; nucleotides outside the gene matches: 8. The CDR3 consists of 15 residues. The CDR3 loop is CSVGAGTGFYNEQFF. CDR3 DNA: TGCAGCGTTGGGGCCGGGACAGGGTTTTACAATGAGCAGTTCTTC.